Reported below is one T cell receptor (beta chain). Its antigen is unknown. Noted treatment: around 19 received Ad26.COV2.S at low or high dose, single or two shots; five or six received placebo; per-sample allocation not given. Sampling was done on day 63 after the first vaccine or placebo injection. In Boston, the donor was an adult between 18-55 years of age. Ad26 vector vaccine expressed Wuhan-strain SARS-CoV-2 spike. The sample originates from a study of Ad26.COV2.S vaccination and SARS-CoV-2 variants. Whole-study results and caveats: Total T cell responses, in the TCR breadth and depth analyses, may have been underestimated.

Germline assignment: CDR1 KGHSH and CDR2 LQKENI. The germline V and J ends were trimmed by 1 base and 5 bases, with 18 bases remaining between them. The CDR3 loop spans 16 amino acids. Profiling relied on immunoSEQ multiplex PCR, and the TCRdb table lists in-frame clones only, not all of them. The sample carries hundreds of thousands of clones, approximately 86% recorded once. V and J are TRBV18 and TRBJ2-7, with D maybe TRBD2 (5 bases). The sequence was collected from a person between 18 and 59 years old who received the Ad26.COV2.S COVID-19 vaccine or a placebo. The specimen comprised peripheral blood, sampled in a trial of Ad26.COV2.S vaccine versus placebo. CDR3 in amino acids: CASSPRPDLSSDEQYF. CDR3 nucleotide sequence: TGTGCCAGCTCACCACGCCCGGACTTATCTTCGGACGAGCAGTACTTC.